A selection of T cell receptor beta chains follows, all from one sample in a study of T cell clones after liver transplantation. TCRdb's table, derived via immunoSEQ multiplex PCR, lists solely in-frame clones and lacks some. Of about 76,000 clones listed, roughly 83% were seen once; the top ten hold about 2.5%. The sample here was CD4+ T cells from blood, taken at the 22-month timepoint. The source is a human patient who received a liver transplant. Part of the T cells may come from the graft donor. Both conserved end residues are part of each CDR3. A D gene is named only where the DNA matches it firmly. The size of a clone is reported for some rows only, either as once, few or many, or as a class for expanded clones.

size: -
D: -
J: TRBJ2-3
V: TRBV28
CDR3: CASSLEGSTDTQYF
DNA: TGTGCCAGCAGTTTAGAAGGGAGCACAGATACGCAGTATTTT

size: -
D: TRBD1
J: TRBJ1-1
V: TRBV5-6
CDR3: CASSRRDRGTNTEAFF
DNA: TGTGCCAGCAGCCGCAGAGACAGGGGTACCAACACTGAAGCTTTCTTT

size: -
D: -
J: TRBJ1-2
V: TRBV7-8
CDR3: CASSLDPGTYGYTF
DNA: TGTGCCAGCAGCTTAGACCCGGGGACCTATGGCTACACCTTC

size: -
D: -
J: TRBJ2-5
V: TRBV28
CDR3: CASSSRGGGETQYF
DNA: TGTGCCAGCAGTTCGCGGGGCGGAGGAGAGACCCAGTACTTC

size: -
D: -
J: TRBJ2-6
V: TRBV19
CDR3: CASSGVNSGANVLTF
DNA: TGTGCCAGCTCCGGGGTTAACTCTGGGGCCAACGTCCTGACTTTC

size: -
D: -
J: TRBJ1-1
V: TRBV7-2
CDR3: CASSPGLKNTEAFF
DNA: TGTGCCAGCAGCCCCGGACTTAAGAACACTGAAGCTTTCTTT

size: few
D: -
J: TRBJ1-5
V: TRBV5-5
CDR3: CASSSEGGSNQPQHF
DNA: TGTGCCAGCAGCTCGGAAGGAGGATCCAATCAGCCCCAGCATTTT

size: few
D: TRBD1
J: TRBJ2-7
V: TRBV12-5
CDR3: CASGDRDRGYEQYF
DNA: TGTGCTAGTGGTGACCGGGACAGGGGTTACGAGCAGTACTTC

size: -
D: -
J: TRBJ2-5
V: TRBV29-1
CDR3: CSVEAWGQETQYF
DNA: TGCAGCGTTGAAGCGTGGGGGCAAGAGACCCAGTACTTC

size: -
D: -
J: TRBJ2-2
V: TRBV4-3
CDR3: CASSQGLLDGAGELFF
DNA: TGCGCCAGCAGCCAGGGCCTTTTGGACGGGGCCGGGGAGCTGTTTTTT

size: -
D: -
J: TRBJ2-1
V: TRBV29-1
CDR3: CSVDRLSSYNEQFF
DNA: TGCAGCGTTGATCGACTGAGCTCCTACAATGAGCAGTTCTTC

size: -
D: TRBD1
J: TRBJ1-4
V: TRBV5-6
CDR3: CASTLRGQGREKLFF
DNA: TGTGCCAGCACCCTAAGGGGGCAGGGCCGGGAAAAACTGTTTTTT

size: -
D: -
J: TRBJ2-1
V: TRBV21-1
CDR3: CASSPRGTETSGRFVYNEQFF
DNA: TGTGCCAGCAGCCCCAGAGGGACCGAGACTAGCGGGAGGTTTGTTTACAATGAGCAGTTCTTC

size: -
D: TRBD2
J: TRBJ2-1
V: TRBV11-3
CDR3: CASSPGLAGGRSEQFF
DNA: TGTGCCAGCAGCCCAGGACTAGCGGGGGGCCGGAGTGAGCAGTTCTTC

size: -
D: -
J: TRBJ2-7
V: TRBV4-2
CDR3: CASSQVVSGGMMEQYF
DNA: TGTGCCAGCAGCCAAGTTGTATCGGGGGGCATGATGGAGCAGTACTTC

size: few
D: -
J: TRBJ1-3
V: TRBV5-6
CDR3: CASSSRGRGNTIYF
DNA: TGTGCCAGCAGCTCGAGGGGACGGGGAAACACCATATATTTT

size: -
D: TRBD1
J: TRBJ2-7
V: TRBV2
CDR3: CASRTGTGGLDEQYF
DNA: TGTGCCAGCAGGACCGGGACAGGGGGCTTGGACGAGCAGTACTTC

size: -
D: -
J: TRBJ2-3
V: TRBV4-1
CDR3: CASSQVSQGADTQYF
DNA: TGCGCCAGCAGCCAAGTATCTCAGGGTGCAGATACGCAGTATTTT

size: -
D: TRBD1
J: TRBJ2-3
V: TRBV6-4
CDR3: CASSGQGGSTDTQYF
DNA: TGTGCCAGCAGCGGACAGGGGGGGTCCACAGATACGCAGTATTTT

size: -
D: -
J: TRBJ2-5
V: TRBV19
CDR3: CASLGAGRQETQYF
DNA: TGTGCCAGTTTGGGGGCAGGGAGGCAAGAGACCCAGTACTTC

size: -
D: TRBD2
J: TRBJ2-7
V: TRBV27
CDR3: CASSRRMASGGQEQYF
DNA: TGTGCCAGCAGCCGAAGAATGGCTAGCGGGGGGCAAGAGCAGTACTTC

size: -
D: TRBD2
J: TRBJ2-1
V: TRBV7-8
CDR3: CASSILAGGHEQFF
DNA: TGTGCCAGCAGCATACTAGCGGGAGGACATGAGCAGTTCTTC

size: -
D: -
J: TRBJ2-5
V: TRBV4-3
CDR3: CASSQALREETQYF
DNA: TGCGCCAGCAGCCAAGCGCTCCGAGAGGAGACCCAGTACTTC

size: -
D: -
J: TRBJ2-1
V: TRBV28
CDR3: CASSLGSLLNEQFF
DNA: TGTGCCAGCAGTTTGGGCAGTCTTCTCAATGAGCAGTTCTTC

size: -
D: -
J: TRBJ1-4
V: TRBV7-2
CDR3: CASSLDGATNEKLFF
DNA: TGTGCCAGCAGCTTAGATGGAGCAACTAATGAAAAACTGTTTTTT

size: -
D: -
J: TRBJ1-1
V: TRBV6-5
CDR3: CASSLHGKNTEAFF
DNA: TGTGCCAGCAGCTTGCACGGGAAGAACACTGAAGCTTTCTTT

size: -
D: -
J: TRBJ2-7
V: TRBV5-4
CDR3: CASSPAAGSYEQYF
DNA: TGTGCCAGCAGCCCGGCGGCAGGGTCCTACGAGCAGTACTTC

size: once
D: -
J: TRBJ2-1
V: TRBV2
CDR3: CASSSSGYNEQFF
DNA: TGTGCCAGCAGTTCTTCTGGATACAATGAGCAGTTCTTC

size: -
D: -
J: TRBJ2-2
V: TRBV6-4
CDR3: CASSSGLVENTGELFF
DNA: TGTGCCAGCTCGTCAGGCCTAGTTGAGAACACCGGGGAGCTGTTTTTT

size: -
D: TRBD2
J: TRBJ2-7
V: TRBV18
CDR3: CASSPIIAGETYEQYF
DNA: TGTGCCAGCTCACCAATTATAGCGGGAGAAACCTACGAGCAGTACTTC

size: -
D: -
J: TRBJ1-3
V: TRBV28
CDR3: CASRWGRTSGNTIYF
DNA: TGTGCCAGCAGATGGGGGCGGACCTCTGGAAACACCATATATTTT

size: once
D: TRBD2
J: TRBJ2-1
V: TRBV9
CDR3: CASAPGLARLNEQFF
DNA: TGTGCCAGCGCACCGGGACTAGCTCGTCTCAATGAGCAGTTCTTC

size: -
D: -
J: TRBJ1-5
V: TRBV6-6
CDR3: CASSYLGVGQPQHF
DNA: TGTGCCAGCAGTTATTTGGGGGTGGGTCAGCCCCAGCATTTT

size: -
D: TRBD2
J: TRBJ2-3
V: TRBV5-5
CDR3: CASSWGLAGGRPLDTQYF
DNA: TGTGCCAGCAGCTGGGGACTAGCGGGGGGCCGACCCCTAGATACGCAGTATTTT

size: -
D: -
J: TRBJ1-3
V: TRBV29-1
CDR3: CSVHASSGNTIYF
DNA: TGCAGCGTTCACGCAAGCTCTGGAAACACCATATATTTT

size: -
D: -
J: TRBJ1-1
V: TRBV19
CDR3: CASSIGGENTEAFF
DNA: TGTGCCAGTAGTATAGGAGGGGAGAACACTGAAGCTTTCTTT

size: few
D: -
J: TRBJ1-5
V: TRBV9
CDR3: CAGKTGWHF
DNA: TGTGCCGGCAAAACCGGGTGGCATTTT

size: few
D: TRBD1
J: TRBJ1-4
V: TRBV5-1
CDR3: CASKNTGGREKLFF
DNA: TGCGCCAGCAAGAATACAGGGGGTAGAGAAAAACTGTTTTTT

size: -
D: -
J: TRBJ2-7
V: TRBV12-5
CDR3: CASGLRLGYEQYF
DNA: TGTGCTAGTGGTTTGAGATTAGGCTACGAGCAGTACTTC